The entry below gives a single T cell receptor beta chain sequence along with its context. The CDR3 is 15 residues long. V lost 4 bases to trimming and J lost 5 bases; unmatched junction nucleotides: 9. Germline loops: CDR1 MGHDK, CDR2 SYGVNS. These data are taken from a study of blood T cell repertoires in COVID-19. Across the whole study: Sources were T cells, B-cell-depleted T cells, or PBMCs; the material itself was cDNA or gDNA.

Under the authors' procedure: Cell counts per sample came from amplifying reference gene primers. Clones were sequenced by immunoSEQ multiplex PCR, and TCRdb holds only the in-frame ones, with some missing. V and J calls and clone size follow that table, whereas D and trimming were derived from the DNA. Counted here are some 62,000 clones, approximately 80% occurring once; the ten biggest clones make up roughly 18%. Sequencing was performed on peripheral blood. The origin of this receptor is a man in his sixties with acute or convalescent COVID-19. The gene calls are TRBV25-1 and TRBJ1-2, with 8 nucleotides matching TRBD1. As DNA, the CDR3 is TGTGCCAGCAGTGCTCCGAGACAGGGGTCGTATGGCTACACCTTC. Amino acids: CASSAPRQGSYGYTF.